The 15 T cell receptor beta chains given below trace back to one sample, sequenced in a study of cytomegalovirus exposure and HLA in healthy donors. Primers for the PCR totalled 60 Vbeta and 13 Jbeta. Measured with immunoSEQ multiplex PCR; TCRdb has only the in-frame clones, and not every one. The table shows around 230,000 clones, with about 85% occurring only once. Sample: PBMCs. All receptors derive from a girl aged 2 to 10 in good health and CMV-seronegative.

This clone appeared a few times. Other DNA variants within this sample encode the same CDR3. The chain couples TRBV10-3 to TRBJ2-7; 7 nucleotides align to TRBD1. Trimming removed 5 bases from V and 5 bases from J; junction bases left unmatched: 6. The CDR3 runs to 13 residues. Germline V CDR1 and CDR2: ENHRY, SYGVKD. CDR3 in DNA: TGTGCCATCAGTCTGAAACAGGGGCACGAGCAGTACTTC. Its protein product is CAISLKQGHEQYF.

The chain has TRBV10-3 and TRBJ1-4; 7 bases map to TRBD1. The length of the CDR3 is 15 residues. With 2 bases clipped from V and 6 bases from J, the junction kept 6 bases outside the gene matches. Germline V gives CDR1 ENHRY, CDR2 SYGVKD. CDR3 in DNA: TGTGCCATCAGTGAGCCCGGGACAGAACATGAAAAACTGTTTTTT. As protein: CAISEPGTEHEKLFF.

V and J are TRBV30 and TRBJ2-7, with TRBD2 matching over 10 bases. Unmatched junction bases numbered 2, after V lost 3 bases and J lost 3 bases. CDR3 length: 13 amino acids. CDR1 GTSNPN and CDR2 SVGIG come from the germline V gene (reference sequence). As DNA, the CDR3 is TGTGCCTGGAGACTAGCGGGGTACTACGAGCAGTACTTC. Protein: CAWRLAGYYEQYF. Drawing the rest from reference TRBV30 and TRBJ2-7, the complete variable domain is SQTIHQWPATLVQPVGSPLSLECTVEGTSNPNLYWYRQAAGRGLQLLFYSVGIGQISSEVPQNLSASRPQDRQFILSSKKLLLSDSGFYLCAWRLAGYYEQYFGPGTRLTVT.

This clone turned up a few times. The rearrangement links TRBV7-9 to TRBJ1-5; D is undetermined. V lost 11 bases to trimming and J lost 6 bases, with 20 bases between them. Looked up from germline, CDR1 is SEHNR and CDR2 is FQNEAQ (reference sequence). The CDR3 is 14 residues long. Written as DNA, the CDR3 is TGTGCCGCAATCCCCTCCCAGGCGCTTCAGCCCCAGCATTTT. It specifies CAAIPSQALQPQHF. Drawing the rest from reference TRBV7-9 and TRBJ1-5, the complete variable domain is DTGVSQNPRHKITKRGQNVTFRCDPISEHNRLYWYRQTLGQGPEFLTYFQNEAQLEKSRLLSDRFSAERPKGSFSTLEIQRTEQGDSAMYLCAAIPSQALQPQHFGDGTRLSIL.

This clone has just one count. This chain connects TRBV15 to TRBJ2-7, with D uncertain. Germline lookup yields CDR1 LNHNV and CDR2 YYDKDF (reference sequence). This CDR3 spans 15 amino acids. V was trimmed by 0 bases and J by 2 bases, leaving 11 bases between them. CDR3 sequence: CATSRDRGSPYEQYF. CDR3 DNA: TGTGCCACCAGCAGAGATCGCGGCTCCCCCTACGAGCAGTACTTC.

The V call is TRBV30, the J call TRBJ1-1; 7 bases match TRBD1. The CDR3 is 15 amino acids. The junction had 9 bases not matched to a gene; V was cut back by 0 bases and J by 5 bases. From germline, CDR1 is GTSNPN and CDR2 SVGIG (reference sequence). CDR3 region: CAWSVARTGVTEAFF. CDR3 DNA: TGTGCCTGGAGTGTAGCTAGAACAGGGGTAACTGAAGCTTTCTTT.

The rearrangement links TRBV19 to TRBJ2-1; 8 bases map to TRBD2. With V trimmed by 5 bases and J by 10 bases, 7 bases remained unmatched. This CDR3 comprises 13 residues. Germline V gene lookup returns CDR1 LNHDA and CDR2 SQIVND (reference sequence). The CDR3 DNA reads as TGTGCCAGTAGTTCGGGGGGGTTGGCGGAGCAGTTCTTC. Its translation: CASSSGGLAEQFF.

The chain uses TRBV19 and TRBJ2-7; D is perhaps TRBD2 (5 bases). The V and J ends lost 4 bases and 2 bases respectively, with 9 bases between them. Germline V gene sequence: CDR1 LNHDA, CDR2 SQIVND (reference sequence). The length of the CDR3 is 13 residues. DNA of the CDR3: TGTGCCAGTAGTAGAGGGCTCACCTACGAGCAGTACTTC. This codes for CASSRGLTYEQYF.

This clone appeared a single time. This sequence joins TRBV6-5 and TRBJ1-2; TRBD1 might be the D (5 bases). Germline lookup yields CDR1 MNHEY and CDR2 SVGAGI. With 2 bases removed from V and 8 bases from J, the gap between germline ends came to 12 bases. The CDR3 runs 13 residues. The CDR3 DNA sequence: TGTGCCAGCAGTTACAAACAGGCGGGGGGCTACACCTTC. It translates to CASSYKQAGGYTF.

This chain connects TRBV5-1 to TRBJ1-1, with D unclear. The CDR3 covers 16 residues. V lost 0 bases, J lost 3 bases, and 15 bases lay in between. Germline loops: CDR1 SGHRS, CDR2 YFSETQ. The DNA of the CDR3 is TGCGCCAGCAGCTTGGAACGATCTAGCGGGGACACTGAAGCTTTCTTT. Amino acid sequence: CASSLERSSGDTEAFF.

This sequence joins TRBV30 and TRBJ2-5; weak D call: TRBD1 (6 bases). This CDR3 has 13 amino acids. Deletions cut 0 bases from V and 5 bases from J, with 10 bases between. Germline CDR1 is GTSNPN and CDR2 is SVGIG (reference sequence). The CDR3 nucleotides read TGTGCCTGGAGTGTTGGGCAGGGGGAGACCCAGTACTTC. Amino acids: CAWSVGQGETQYF.

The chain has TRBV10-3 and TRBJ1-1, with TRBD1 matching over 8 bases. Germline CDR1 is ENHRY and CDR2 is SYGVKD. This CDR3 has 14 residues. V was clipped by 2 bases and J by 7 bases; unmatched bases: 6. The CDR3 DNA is TGTGCCATCAGTGAGGGACAGGGAGTGAATGAAGCTTTCTTT. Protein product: CAISEGQGVNEAFF.

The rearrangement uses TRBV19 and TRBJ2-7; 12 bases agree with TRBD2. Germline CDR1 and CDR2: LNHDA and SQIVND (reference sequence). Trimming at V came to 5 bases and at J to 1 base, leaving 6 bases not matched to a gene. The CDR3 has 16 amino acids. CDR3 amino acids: CASSSTSGSVSYEQYF. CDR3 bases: TGTGCCAGTAGTTCGACTAGCGGGAGTGTTTCCTACGAGCAGTACTTC.

CDR3 coding DNA: TGCGCCAGCAGCCCCGGACAGGGGGAAACTGAAGCTTTCTTT. Protein: CASSPGQGETEAFF. The chain employs TRBV5-1 and TRBJ1-1, with TRBD1 matching 10 bases. This CDR3 has 14 residues. V shed 4 bases and J 5 bases; nucleotides not matched to a gene: 5. Germline lookup yields CDR1 SGHRS and CDR2 YFSETQ.

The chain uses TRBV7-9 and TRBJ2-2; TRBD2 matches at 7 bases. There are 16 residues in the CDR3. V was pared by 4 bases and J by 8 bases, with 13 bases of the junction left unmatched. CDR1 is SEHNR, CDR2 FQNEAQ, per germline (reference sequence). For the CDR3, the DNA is TGTGCCAGCAGCTCGACTAGCACCCTGAGGGCGGGGGAGCTGTTTTTT. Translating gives CASSSTSTLRAGELFF.